This is a list of T cell receptor beta chains from one sample in a study of cytomegalovirus exposure and HLA in healthy donors. The table came from immunoSEQ multiplex PCR; TCRdb's copy has only in-frame clones and leaves some out. The sample shows fewer than 50,000 clones, roughly 63% of them seen only once. The sample taken for sequencing was PBMCs. These TCRs come from a man aged 60-69 years in good health and CMV-seropositive. Both conserved end residues are trimmed from each CDR3. Each record gives: J gene, V gene, CDR3 protein.

TRBJ2-1 | TRBV4-3 | ASSQERGRWNEQF
TRBJ2-7 | TRBV7-3 | ASSLMPENSYEQY
TRBJ2-5 | TRBV2 | ASSGAGNPQETQY
TRBJ2-7 | TRBV28 | ASTRSVGSGSYEQY
TRBJ2-7 | TRBV7-8 | ASSPRTSGGTGYEQY
TRBJ2-1 | TRBV7-3 | ASSLFPGTLNNEQF
TRBJ1-2 | TRBV30 | AWSEGSANYGYT
TRBJ2-1 | TRBV7-2 | ASAQAPRDEQF
TRBJ2-3 | TRBV7-9 | ASSYDTDTDTQY
TRBJ1-5 | TRBV6-1 | ASNKQGARQPQH
TRBJ1-2 | TRBV6-6 | ASSPSGQDRYGYT
TRBJ2-5 | TRBV7-9 | ASSLTGRLETQY
TRBJ2-5 | TRBV6-1 | ASSEGASGSETQY
TRBJ1-5 | TRBV28 | ASRKGSSGQPQH
TRBJ1-2 | TRBV7-2 | ASSLAGEYGYT
TRBJ1-2 | TRBV30 | AWTPPANYGYT
TRBJ1-2 | TRBV28 | ASHDSGGGYGYT
TRBJ2-5 | TRBV27 | ASSKIAGTQLGAQY
TRBJ2-2 | TRBV7-3 | ASSQSTGGIIDTGELF
TRBJ1-1 | TRBV5-3 | ARSWSHRGRTEAF
TRBJ1-2 | TRBV30 | AWSVPVLTGGRNGYT
TRBJ1-2 | TRBV4-3 | ASSQVAANYGYT
TRBJ2-3 | TRBV7-9 | ASSLPAGADTQY
TRBJ1-1 | TRBV7-2 | ASNRGQRNTEAF
TRBJ1-2 | TRBV5-4 | ASSLFGGRGYT
TRBJ2-3 | TRBV4-3 | ASSQGTSGATDTQY
TRBJ2-1 | TRBV11-2 | ASSSGETTGNEQF
TRBJ2-2 | TRBV18 | ASSPPSGHSGELF
TRBJ2-3 | TRBV6-5 | ASSYNAGIDADTQY
TRBJ2-7 | TRBV7-8 | ASSLVMGTEQY
TRBJ2-1 | TRBV5-6 | ASSSGITSFLEQF
TRBJ2-1 | TRBV6-1 | ASDDRNNEQF
TRBJ2-1 | TRBV7-2 | ASSPHLAGVLF
TRBJ1-5 | TRBV25-1 | ASSDSKREGGNQPQH
TRBJ2-7 | TRBV4-1 | ASSQVNSEQY
TRBJ2-1 | TRBV9 | ASSVAFAGGPHNEQF
TRBJ2-1 | TRBV7-2 | ASSGHSSYNEQF
TRBJ2-2 | TRBV11-2 | ASSFHSGPSNTGELF
TRBJ1-2 | TRBV10-3 | AISESTGGNGYT
TRBJ2-7 | TRBV18 | ASSGPYGQY
TRBJ1-1 | TRBV2 | ASSEGGMNTEAF
TRBJ1-6 | TRBV30 | AWTQGAGSPLH
TRBJ1-2 | TRBV28 | ASTLGQFYGYT
TRBJ2-2 | TRBV27 | ASSLYAGGSVRRTGELF
TRBJ2-1 | TRBV6-5 | ASSITQGAYNEQF
TRBJ1-1 | TRBV2 | ASSQGQGGTEAF
TRBJ2-7 | TRBV27 | ASGRSGDSYEQY
TRBJ2-7 | TRBV6-5 | ASSLGTSGMYEQY
TRBJ2-5 | TRBV6-1 | ASSRLDQETQY
TRBJ1-1 | TRBV9 | ASSVTDRSTEAF
TRBJ2-1 | TRBV5-3 | ARSIGLAGGVYNEQF
TRBJ2-5 | TRBV4-1 | ASSQANRDRETQY
TRBJ2-2 | TRBV2 | ASSNADETANTGELF
TRBJ1-1 | TRBV14 | ASSRLTGANTEAF